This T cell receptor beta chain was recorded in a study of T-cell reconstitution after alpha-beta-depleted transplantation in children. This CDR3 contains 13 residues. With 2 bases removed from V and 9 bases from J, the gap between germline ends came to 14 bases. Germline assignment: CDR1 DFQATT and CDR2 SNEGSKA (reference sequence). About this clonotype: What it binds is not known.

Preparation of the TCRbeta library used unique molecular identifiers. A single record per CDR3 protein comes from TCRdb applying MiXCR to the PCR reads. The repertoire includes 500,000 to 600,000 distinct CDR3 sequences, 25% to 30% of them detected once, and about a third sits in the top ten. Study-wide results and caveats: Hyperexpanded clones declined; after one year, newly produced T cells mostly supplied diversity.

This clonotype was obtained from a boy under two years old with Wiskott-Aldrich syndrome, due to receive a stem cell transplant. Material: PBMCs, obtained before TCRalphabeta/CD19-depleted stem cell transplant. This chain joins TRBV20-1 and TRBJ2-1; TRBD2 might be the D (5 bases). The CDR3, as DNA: TGCAGTGCTAGACCCGGGAACATGGGTGAGCAGTTCTTC. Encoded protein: CSARPGNMGEQFF.